These 30 T cell receptor beta chains were sequenced from one sample in a study of identical twins (dated by TCRdb to 2016 to 2017). The receptor library was made with 5' RACE. Sequencing was performed on an Illumina HiSeq 2000. TCRdb trimmed public reads at Q25 via fastp, called clones via MiXCR and kept in-frame beta chains. Every entry covers one CDR3 protein and lists the most common genes and DNA from its rows. The sample table records 200,000 to 250,000 distinct CDR3 sequences; approximately 8% of these occur just once. The top ten clones comprise about 5.8% of the sample. The same data also went into a second study, on yellow fever vaccine responses in identical twins.

Material: CD8+ T cells sorted from blood. These TCRs come from a woman aged 18-35 years in good health.

The genes are TRBV9 and TRBJ2-7; D is uncertain. Trimming cost V 4 bases and J 1 base, with 12 bases left between them. Germline V gene lookup returns CDR1 SGDLS and CDR2 YYNGEE. The CDR3 runs 14 residues. The DNA for the CDR3 is TGTGCCAGCAGCCACACCACCTCTTCCTACGAGCAGTACTTC. Its translation is CASSHTTSSYEQYF.

This chain's CDR3 is CASSHPLAGAGEQETQYF. DNA of the CDR3: TGTGCCAGCAGCCACCCTTTAGCAGGGGCCGGGGAGCAAGAGACCCAGTACTTC. J is TRBJ2-5 and V is TRBV28, with D maybe TRBD1 (6 bases). This CDR3 is built from 18 residues. The germline V gene has CDR1 MDHEN and CDR2 SYDVKM. V lost 6 bases to trimming and J lost 2 bases, with 25 bases between them.

This clonotype occurred once. The CDR3 DNA sequence: TGTGCCAGCAGCTCGGGACAGCGCTACGAGCAGTACTTC. Encoded protein: CASSSGQRYEQYF. V is TRBV7-9 and J is TRBJ2-7, with TRBD1 matching over 7 bases. The V and J ends lost 4 bases and 3 bases, in that order; junction bases with no gene match: 3. Germline CDR1 is SEHNR and CDR2 is FQNEAQ (reference sequence). CDR3 size: 13 residues. The full variable domain, completed using reference TRBV7-9 and TRBJ2-7, is DTGVSQNPRHKITKRGQNVTFRCDPISEHNRLYWYRQTLGQGPEFLTYFQNEAQLEKSRLLSDRFSAERPKGSFSTLEIQRTEQGDSAMYLCASSSGQRYEQYFGPGTRLTVT.

This clonotype was seen a few times. J is TRBJ2-6 and V is TRBV6-1; D is possibly TRBD1 (6 bases). This CDR3 is built from 16 residues. Per germline, CDR1 MNHNS and CDR2 SASEGT. V was clipped by 8 bases and J by 0 bases, with 14 bases between them. The CDR3 loop reads CASRDTLFSGANVLTF. The CDR3 DNA reads as TGTGCCAGCCGGGACACGTTGTTCTCTGGGGCCAACGTCCTGACTTTC.

The chain uses TRBV7-6 and TRBJ2-7, with no clear D. Germline CDR1 and CDR2: SGHVS and FNYEAQ. The CDR3 runs to 13 residues. Trimming stripped 0 bases from V and 3 bases from J, with 6 bases between. The CDR3, as DNA: TGTGCCAGCAGCTTAGCGGATAGCTACGAGCAGTACGTC. Translated: CASSLADSYEQYV.

Many counts were recorded for this clonotype. The rearrangement joins TRBV11-2 to TRBJ1-3; tentative D call: TRBD1 (6 bases). The germline gives CDR1 SGHAT, CDR2 FQNNGV. There are 17 residues in the CDR3. V shed 1 base and J shed 0 bases, with 13 bases lying between them. CDR3 amino acids: CASSLGGHSSSGNTIYF. In DNA, the CDR3 is TGTGCCAGCAGCTTAGGGGGACACTCCTCCTCTGGAAACACCATATATTTT.

This clonotype showed up just a few times. The chain combines TRBV16 with TRBJ2-3, with a possible D match to TRBD2 (7 bases). Germline loops: CDR1 KGHSY, CDR2 FQNENV. V shed 7 bases and J shed 2 bases, with 19 bases lying between them. The CDR3 length is 16 residues. CDR3 bases: TGTGCCAGCAACCCCCCGGGGGGACACCTCACAGATACGCAGTATTTT. It yields the protein CASNPPGGHLTDTQYF.

V is TRBV11-2 and J is TRBJ2-5; perhaps TRBD1 as D (6 bases). Trimming removed 4 bases at V and 2 bases at J, with 17 bases between. This CDR3 spans 16 amino acids. Germline lookup yields CDR1 SGHAT and CDR2 FQNNGV. CDR3 amino acids: CASSSPASGQQETQYF. For the CDR3, the DNA is TGTGCCAGCAGCTCTCCGGCTTCCGGACAGCAAGAGACCCAGTACTTC.

The rearrangement links TRBV4-1 to TRBJ2-1; D remains ambiguous. Trimming stripped 2 bases from V and 0 bases from J, with 11 bases between. Germline V gene data show CDR1 as MGHRA and CDR2 as YSYEKL. The CDR3 consists of 16 residues. CDR3: CASSQRGPSSYNEQFF. The CDR3 region has the DNA TGCGCCAGCAGCCAACGTGGACCGAGCTCCTACAATGAGCAGTTCTTC.

This clonotype was picked up a small number of times. CDR3 sequence: CASGRGSGDNEQFF. The CDR3 nucleotides are TGTGCCAGCGGGAGGGGGAGTGGCGACAATGAGCAGTTCTTC. This rearrangement joins TRBV25-1 to TRBJ2-1; tentative D call: TRBD2 (7 bases). The CDR3 is made up of 14 amino acids. The germline V gene has CDR1 MGHDK and CDR2 SYGVNS. The V and J ends lost 8 bases and 5 bases respectively, with 16 bases between them.

This clonotype was seen only a few times. V gene TRBV4-2 combines with J gene TRBJ2-7; TRBD2 aligns across 7 bases. CDR1 LGHNA and CDR2 YNFKEQ come from the germline V gene. The trim removed 0 bases at V and 4 bases at J, leaving 6 bases unmatched. This CDR3 region has 15 residues. In nucleotides, the CDR3 is TGTGCCAGCAGCCAAGAAGGCGGGGGTCTTTACGAGCAGTACGTC. It yields the protein CASSQEGGGLYEQYV.

CDR3 amino acids: CSAEGTSGRAGETQYF. The DNA for the CDR3 is TGCAGTGCCGAGGGGACTAGCGGGAGGGCCGGGGAGACCCAGTACTTC. The chain is built from TRBV20-1 and TRBJ2-5; 16 nucleotides agree with TRBD2. J gave up 5 bases and V 6 bases, and 9 bases lay outside the gene matches. This CDR3 is 16 amino acids long. Germline CDR1 DFQATT, CDR2 SNEGSKA (reference sequence).

This clonotype was seen a few times. The genes are TRBV28 and TRBJ1-3; 8 positions match TRBD1. V gave up 5 bases and J gave up 3 bases; unmatched junction bases: 6. The length of the CDR3 is 15 residues. The germline gives CDR1 MDHEN, CDR2 SYDVKM. This CDR3 reads CASSDRGWSGNTIYF. CDR3 nucleotide sequence: TGTGCCAGCAGTGACAGGGGTTGGAGTGGAAACACCATATATTTT.

This clonotype came up many times. The chain carries TRBV6-1 and TRBJ1-3, with D possibly TRBD1 on 6 matching bases. The V end was cut by 3 bases, the J end by 8 bases, with 17 bases between. CDR1 and CDR2 (germline): MNHNS, SASEGT. CDR3 size: 15 residues. DNA for the CDR3: TGTGCCAGCAGTGATTCGGACAGCGCTTGGGACACCATATATTTT. Residues: CASSDSDSAWDTIYF.

This clonotype was picked up many times. The J gene is TRBJ1-2, the V gene TRBV29-1; no firm D call. Germline CDR1 is SQVTM and CDR2 is ANQGSEA. The CDR3 loop spans 12 amino acids. The V and J ends lost 4 bases and 2 bases respectively, with 8 bases between them. The CDR3 is CSVAETNYGYTF. The CDR3 bases are TGCAGCGTTGCTGAGACCAACTATGGCTACACCTTC.

This clonotype has a handful of counts. The chain uses TRBV2 and TRBJ2-3; 8 bases are a match to TRBD2. CDR1 SNHLY and CDR2 FYNNEI come from the germline V gene. The V and J ends lost 6 bases and 1 base, in that order; junction bases with no gene match: 6. This CDR3 is built from 15 residues. The CDR3 coding sequence is TGTGCCAGCAGGGCCGGGACTAGTGGCACAGATACGCAGTATTTT. This translates into CASRAGTSGTDTQYF.

This clonotype was observed many times. The chain couples TRBV6-2 or TRBV6-3 to TRBJ1-1; TRBD1 is a possible D gene (5 bases). The CDR3 loop spans 16 amino acids. Per the germline V gene, CDR1 is MNHEY and CDR2 is SVGEGT. The ends were cut back, 2 bases at V and 0 bases at J, with 13 bases in the middle. CDR3 bases: TGTGCCAGCAGTTACGTCCAGGGACGAATGAACACTGAAGCTTTCTTT. Translation gives CASSYVQGRMNTEAFF.

In this sample, this clonotype turned up many times. The J gene is TRBJ1-5, the V gene TRBV12-3 or TRBV12-4; D ambiguous. This CDR3 has 14 amino acids. Trimming stripped 5 bases from V and 1 base from J, with 9 bases between. CDR3 nucleotides: TGTGCCAGCAGTCTTGACGAGAGCAATCAGCCCCAGCATTTT. This translates into CASSLDESNQPQHF.

V and J are TRBV11-3 and TRBJ2-1, with 13 bases that match TRBD2. Germline assignment: CDR1 SGHNT and CDR2 YENEEA. Trimming cost V 8 bases and J 3 bases; bases outside gene matches: 10. This CDR3 comprises 17 residues. The CDR3 DNA reads TGTGCCAGCGGGGAGGGACTAGCGGGATTGGGCTACAATGAGCAGTTCTTC. Translated, it gives CASGEGLAGLGYNEQFF.

This clonotype was counted many times. V gene TRBV29-1 combines with J gene TRBJ1-2, with TRBD1 identical over 8 bases. Per germline, CDR1 SQVTM and CDR2 ANQGSEA. The length of the CDR3 is 13 residues. V shed 4 bases and J 3 bases; nucleotides not matched to a gene: 4. The CDR3 coding sequence is TGCAGCGTTGCAGGGGGCGAGGACTATGGCTACACCTTC. Its translation is CSVAGGEDYGYTF.

In its sample, this clonotype was seen a few times. The rearrangement links TRBV4-1 to TRBJ2-3; 12 bases line up with TRBD2. This CDR3 is built from 16 residues. V lost 5 bases and J lost 1; bases outside the gene matches: 4. Germline V gene sequence: CDR1 MGHRA, CDR2 YSYEKL. The CDR3 coding sequence is TGCGCCAGCAGCGACCGACTAGCGGGAGGCACAGATACGCAGTATTTT. Translated, it gives CASSDRLAGGTDTQYF.

This clonotype was seen more than once but under ten times. J is TRBJ2-1 and V is TRBV3-1; 10 bases agree with TRBD2. With V trimmed by 4 bases and J by 3 bases, 3 bases remained unmatched. The CDR3 length is 15 residues. In germline, CDR1 is LGHDT, CDR2 YNNKEL (reference sequence). Here the CDR3 reads CASSPSSGGYNEQFF. CDR3 in DNA: TGTGCCAGCAGCCCATCTAGCGGGGGCTACAATGAGCAGTTCTTC.

The chain combines TRBV7-9 with TRBJ2-1; TRBD1 is a possible D gene (5 bases). V was trimmed by 7 bases and J by 10 bases, leaving 14 bases between them. In germline, CDR1 is SEHNR, CDR2 FQNEAQ (reference sequence). The CDR3 has 12 residues. The CDR3 nucleotides read TGTGCCAGCACCCGAGGTGGGGCAGAGCAGTTCTTC. Translating gives CASTRGGAEQFF.

The chain links TRBV4-2 to TRBJ2-1; tentative D call: TRBD2 (6 bases). The CDR3 loop spans 14 amino acids. V lost 3 bases, J lost 6 bases, and 12 bases lay in between. Per the germline V gene, CDR1 is LGHNA and CDR2 is YNFKEQ. CDR3 in DNA: TGTGCCAGCAGCCAGAGGAGGGGATCCAATGAGCAGTTCTTC. Translation: CASSQRRGSNEQFF.

The chain combines TRBV10-2 with TRBJ2-1, with 8 bases lining up with TRBD2. J was trimmed by 9 bases and V by 3 bases; bases with no gene match: 10. Germline assignment: CDR1 WSHSY and CDR2 SAAADI. The CDR3 runs to 15 residues. In DNA form, the CDR3 reads TGCGCCAGCAGTGATTTAGGACTAGCTGCCGGTGAGCAGTTCTTC. This codes for CASSDLGLAAGEQFF.

Many counts were recorded for this clonotype. The chain recombines TRBV29-1 with TRBJ2-3, with D perhaps TRBD1 or TRBD2 (7 bases each). V dropped 4 bases and J dropped 5 bases, with 19 bases sitting between them. Germline V CDR1 and CDR2: SQVTM, ANQGSEA. The CDR3 extends over 15 amino acids. DNA of the CDR3: TGCAGCGTTGGAAGCAGGGGGGGAGCACAAGATACGCAGTATTTT. Its protein is CSVGSRGGAQDTQYF.

This chain uses TRBV5-5 with TRBJ1-2; a possible D gene is TRBD1 (5 bases). Germline loops: CDR1 SGHKS, CDR2 YYEKEE (reference sequence). The CDR3 has 15 amino acids. V shed 1 base and J shed 7 bases, with 17 bases lying between them. Written as DNA, the CDR3 is TGTGCCAGCAGCTTGATCGTCGGCAGGGAGGGTGGCTACACCTTC. Protein sequence: CASSLIVGREGGYTF. Supplemented by reference TRBV5-5 and TRBJ1-2, the full variable domain reads DAGVTQSPTHLIKTRGQQVTLRCSPISGHKSVSWYQQVLGQGPQFIFQYYEKEERGRGNFPDRFSARQFPNYSSELNVNALLLGDSALYLCASSLIVGREGGYTFGSGTRLTVV.

This clonotype was counted a few times. V usage is TRBV5-4 and J usage is TRBJ2-2, with a weak D call TRBD1 (5 bases). V was cut by 6 bases and J by 4 bases, with 13 bases left in between. Germline lookup yields CDR1 SGHNT and CDR2 YYREEE (reference sequence). CDR3 size: 14 residues. The CDR3: CASTELDSTGELFF. In nucleotides, the CDR3 is TGTGCCAGCACCGAACTCGACAGCACCGGGGAGCTGTTTTTT. Combining the CDR3 with reference TRBV5-4 and TRBJ2-2 gives the whole variable domain ETGVTQSPTHLIKTRGQQVTLRCSSQSGHNTVSWYQQALGQGPQFIFQYYREEENGRGNFPPRFSGLQFPNYSSELNVNALELDDSALYLCASTELDSTGELFFGEGSRLTVL.

This clonotype was picked up a small number of times. This chain connects TRBV11-2 to TRBJ2-2; D perhaps matches TRBD2 (6 bases). The germline V and J ends were trimmed by 4 bases and 7 bases, with 10 bases remaining between them. This CDR3 has 13 residues. CDR1 and CDR2 (germline): SGHAT, FQNNGV. The CDR3 here is CASSWGVGGELFF. The CDR3 bases are TGTGCCAGCAGCTGGGGGGTCGGCGGGGAGCTGTTTTTT.

This clonotype was observed a handful of times. The V and J genes are TRBV19 and TRBJ2-1; TRBD1 is a possible D gene (5 bases). CDR3 size: 15 residues. Germline CDR1 reads LNHDA; CDR2 reads SQIVND (reference sequence). V was trimmed by 5 bases and J by 2 bases, leaving 13 bases between them. The DNA of the CDR3 is TGTGCCAGTAGTGACAGCGAGAGCACCTACAATGAGCAGTTCTTC. This encodes CASSDSESTYNEQFF.